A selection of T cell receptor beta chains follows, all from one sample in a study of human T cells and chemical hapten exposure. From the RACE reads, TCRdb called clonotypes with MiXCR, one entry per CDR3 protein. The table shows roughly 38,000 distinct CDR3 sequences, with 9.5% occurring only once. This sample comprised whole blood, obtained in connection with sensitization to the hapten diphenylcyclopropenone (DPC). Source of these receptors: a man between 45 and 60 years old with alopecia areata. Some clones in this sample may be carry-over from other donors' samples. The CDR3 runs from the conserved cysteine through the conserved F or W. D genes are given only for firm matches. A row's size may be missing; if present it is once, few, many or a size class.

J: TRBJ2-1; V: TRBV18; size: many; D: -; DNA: TGTGCCAGCTCACCTGGGATAAAGCTTGAGCAGTTCTTC; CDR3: CASSPGIKLEQFF
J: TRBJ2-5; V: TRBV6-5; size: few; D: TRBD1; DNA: TGTGCCAGCAGTTACCTGGCAGGGGGCTGGGAGACCCAGTACTTC; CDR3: CASSYLAGGWETQYF
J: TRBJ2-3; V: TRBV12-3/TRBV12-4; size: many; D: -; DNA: TGTGCCAGCAGTTTAGGGGGCGTGAGCACAGATACGCAGTATTTT; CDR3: CASSLGGVSTDTQYF
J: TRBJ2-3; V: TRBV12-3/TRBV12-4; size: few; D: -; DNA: TGTGCCAGCGCAAGCACAGGGTACACAGATACGCAGTATTTT; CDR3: CASASTGYTDTQYF
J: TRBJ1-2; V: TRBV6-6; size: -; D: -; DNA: TGTGCCAGCAGTCCCGACAGGAATGGCTACACCTTC; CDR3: CASSPDRNGYTF
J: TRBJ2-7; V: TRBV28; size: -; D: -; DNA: TGTGCCAGCAGTTTAGGAGGGGGCCACTCCTACGAGCAGTACTTC; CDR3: CASSLGGGHSYEQYF
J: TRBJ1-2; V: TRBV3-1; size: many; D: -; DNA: TGTGCCAGCAGCCAGGTAAATCCTAGCCCGGGCTATGGCTACACCTTC; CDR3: CASSQVNPSPGYGYTF
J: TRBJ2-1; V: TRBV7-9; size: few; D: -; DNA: TGTGCCAGCAGCGCTGAGTGGGCTAGCGTCACGGGGGATGAGCAGTTCTTC; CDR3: CASSAEWASVTGDEQFF
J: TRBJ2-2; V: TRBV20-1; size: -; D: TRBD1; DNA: TGCAGTGCTGGAGACAGGGGTTACACCGGGGAGCTGTTTTTT; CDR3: CSAGDRGYTGELFF
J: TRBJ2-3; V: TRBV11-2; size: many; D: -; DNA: TGTGCCAGCAGCTTAGACCTAAGCACAGATACGCAGTATTTT; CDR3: CASSLDLSTDTQYF
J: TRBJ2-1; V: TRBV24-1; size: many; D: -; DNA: TGTGCCACCAGTGAAGGCGGGGGCATTAACGAGCAGTTCTTC; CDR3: CATSEGGGINEQFF
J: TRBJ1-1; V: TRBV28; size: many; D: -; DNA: TGTGCCAGCAGTTGGGATATCGGGACGAACACTGAAGCTTTCTTT; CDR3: CASSWDIGTNTEAFF
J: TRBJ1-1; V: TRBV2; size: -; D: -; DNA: TGTGCCAGCATCCAACAGGGTGCGGACACTGAAGCTTTCTTT; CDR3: CASIQQGADTEAFF
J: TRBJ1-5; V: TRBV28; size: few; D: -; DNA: TGTGCCAGCAGTACGGGTGCCCTACGGCCCCAGCATTTT; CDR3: CASSTGALRPQHF
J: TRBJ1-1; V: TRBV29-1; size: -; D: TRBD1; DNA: TGCAGCGTTGAATCCCCGGGACAGGGAATAATATTT; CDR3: CSVESPGQGIIF
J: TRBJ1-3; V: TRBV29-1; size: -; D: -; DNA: TGCAGCGTCGGGACTGGTGGAGACACCATATATTTT; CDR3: CSVGTGGDTIYF
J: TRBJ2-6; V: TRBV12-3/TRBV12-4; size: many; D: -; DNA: TGTGCCAGCAGTTTAGCCCTCCCTTTGGGGACCGCCCTAAGCGTCCTGACTTTC; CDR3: CASSLALPLGTALSVLTF
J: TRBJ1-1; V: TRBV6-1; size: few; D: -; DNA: TGTGCCAGCAGGGAAGTTTTGAACACTGAAGCTTTCTTT; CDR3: CASREVLNTEAFF
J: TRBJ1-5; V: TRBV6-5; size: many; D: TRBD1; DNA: TGTGCCAGCAGTGGCGGGACAGGTAATCAGCCCCAGCATTTT; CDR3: CASSGGTGNQPQHF